The T cell receptor beta chain described here comes from a study of blood T cell repertoires in COVID-19. The wider study: Sources were T cells, B-cell-depleted T cells, or PBMCs; the material itself was cDNA or gDNA.

In the original analysis: From reference gene primer amplification, estimates of nucleated cell counts were derived. Sequencing used immunoSEQ multiplex PCR; TCRdb keeps in-frame clones, though not all of them. The V and J calls and clone size are taken from that table; D and trimming were inferred from the DNA. This sample has some 160,000 clones, with roughly 90% found just once. The CDR3 loop spans 13 amino acids. V lost 0 bases and J lost 3, with 5 bases in between. Germline lookup yields CDR1 SGHNT and CDR2 YENEEA. The source material was peripheral blood. V and J are TRBV11-3 and TRBJ1-1; D is uncertain. This TCR was sampled from a man aged 60 to 69 with acute or convalescent COVID-19. The DNA for the CDR3 is TGTGCCAGCAGCTTAGACTCCGACACTGAAGCTTTCTTT. Amino acids: CASSLDSDTEAFF.